The source of this T cell receptor beta chain is a study of control samples from healthy donors and cancer patients. Remarks on this clone: Other DNA sequences of this sample code for an identical CDR3.

Germline V gene data show CDR1 as MNHEY and CDR2 as SVGAGI. Trimming took 2 bases from V and 1 from J; bases not matched to a gene: 0. The CDR3 loop spans 14 amino acids. Clones were read by immunoSEQ multiplex PCR, and TCRdb kept only the in-frame ones, dropping some. The data contain around 140,000 clones, about nine tenths of them singletons. Sequencing input: PBMCs. The sequence came from a man between 50 and 59 years old with head and neck cancer. The chain carries TRBV6-5 and TRBJ2-3; 7 nucleotides align to TRBD1. DNA for the CDR3: TGTGCCAGCAGTTACGACAGGGGCACAGATACGCAGTATTTT. This codes for CASSYDRGTDTQYF.